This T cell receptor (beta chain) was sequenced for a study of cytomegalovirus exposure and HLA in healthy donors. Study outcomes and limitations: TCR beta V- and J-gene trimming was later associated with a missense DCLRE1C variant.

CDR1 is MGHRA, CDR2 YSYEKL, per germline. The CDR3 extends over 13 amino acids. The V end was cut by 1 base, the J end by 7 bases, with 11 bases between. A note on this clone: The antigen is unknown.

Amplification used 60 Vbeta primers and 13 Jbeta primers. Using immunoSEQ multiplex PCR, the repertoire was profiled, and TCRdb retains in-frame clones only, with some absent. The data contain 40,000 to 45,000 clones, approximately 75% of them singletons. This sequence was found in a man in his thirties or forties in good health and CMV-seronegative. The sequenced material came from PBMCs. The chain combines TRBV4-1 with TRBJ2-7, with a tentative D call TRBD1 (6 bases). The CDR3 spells CASSQAGVREQYF. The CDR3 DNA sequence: TGCGCCAGCAGCCAAGCAGGGGTCAGGGAGCAGTACTTC.